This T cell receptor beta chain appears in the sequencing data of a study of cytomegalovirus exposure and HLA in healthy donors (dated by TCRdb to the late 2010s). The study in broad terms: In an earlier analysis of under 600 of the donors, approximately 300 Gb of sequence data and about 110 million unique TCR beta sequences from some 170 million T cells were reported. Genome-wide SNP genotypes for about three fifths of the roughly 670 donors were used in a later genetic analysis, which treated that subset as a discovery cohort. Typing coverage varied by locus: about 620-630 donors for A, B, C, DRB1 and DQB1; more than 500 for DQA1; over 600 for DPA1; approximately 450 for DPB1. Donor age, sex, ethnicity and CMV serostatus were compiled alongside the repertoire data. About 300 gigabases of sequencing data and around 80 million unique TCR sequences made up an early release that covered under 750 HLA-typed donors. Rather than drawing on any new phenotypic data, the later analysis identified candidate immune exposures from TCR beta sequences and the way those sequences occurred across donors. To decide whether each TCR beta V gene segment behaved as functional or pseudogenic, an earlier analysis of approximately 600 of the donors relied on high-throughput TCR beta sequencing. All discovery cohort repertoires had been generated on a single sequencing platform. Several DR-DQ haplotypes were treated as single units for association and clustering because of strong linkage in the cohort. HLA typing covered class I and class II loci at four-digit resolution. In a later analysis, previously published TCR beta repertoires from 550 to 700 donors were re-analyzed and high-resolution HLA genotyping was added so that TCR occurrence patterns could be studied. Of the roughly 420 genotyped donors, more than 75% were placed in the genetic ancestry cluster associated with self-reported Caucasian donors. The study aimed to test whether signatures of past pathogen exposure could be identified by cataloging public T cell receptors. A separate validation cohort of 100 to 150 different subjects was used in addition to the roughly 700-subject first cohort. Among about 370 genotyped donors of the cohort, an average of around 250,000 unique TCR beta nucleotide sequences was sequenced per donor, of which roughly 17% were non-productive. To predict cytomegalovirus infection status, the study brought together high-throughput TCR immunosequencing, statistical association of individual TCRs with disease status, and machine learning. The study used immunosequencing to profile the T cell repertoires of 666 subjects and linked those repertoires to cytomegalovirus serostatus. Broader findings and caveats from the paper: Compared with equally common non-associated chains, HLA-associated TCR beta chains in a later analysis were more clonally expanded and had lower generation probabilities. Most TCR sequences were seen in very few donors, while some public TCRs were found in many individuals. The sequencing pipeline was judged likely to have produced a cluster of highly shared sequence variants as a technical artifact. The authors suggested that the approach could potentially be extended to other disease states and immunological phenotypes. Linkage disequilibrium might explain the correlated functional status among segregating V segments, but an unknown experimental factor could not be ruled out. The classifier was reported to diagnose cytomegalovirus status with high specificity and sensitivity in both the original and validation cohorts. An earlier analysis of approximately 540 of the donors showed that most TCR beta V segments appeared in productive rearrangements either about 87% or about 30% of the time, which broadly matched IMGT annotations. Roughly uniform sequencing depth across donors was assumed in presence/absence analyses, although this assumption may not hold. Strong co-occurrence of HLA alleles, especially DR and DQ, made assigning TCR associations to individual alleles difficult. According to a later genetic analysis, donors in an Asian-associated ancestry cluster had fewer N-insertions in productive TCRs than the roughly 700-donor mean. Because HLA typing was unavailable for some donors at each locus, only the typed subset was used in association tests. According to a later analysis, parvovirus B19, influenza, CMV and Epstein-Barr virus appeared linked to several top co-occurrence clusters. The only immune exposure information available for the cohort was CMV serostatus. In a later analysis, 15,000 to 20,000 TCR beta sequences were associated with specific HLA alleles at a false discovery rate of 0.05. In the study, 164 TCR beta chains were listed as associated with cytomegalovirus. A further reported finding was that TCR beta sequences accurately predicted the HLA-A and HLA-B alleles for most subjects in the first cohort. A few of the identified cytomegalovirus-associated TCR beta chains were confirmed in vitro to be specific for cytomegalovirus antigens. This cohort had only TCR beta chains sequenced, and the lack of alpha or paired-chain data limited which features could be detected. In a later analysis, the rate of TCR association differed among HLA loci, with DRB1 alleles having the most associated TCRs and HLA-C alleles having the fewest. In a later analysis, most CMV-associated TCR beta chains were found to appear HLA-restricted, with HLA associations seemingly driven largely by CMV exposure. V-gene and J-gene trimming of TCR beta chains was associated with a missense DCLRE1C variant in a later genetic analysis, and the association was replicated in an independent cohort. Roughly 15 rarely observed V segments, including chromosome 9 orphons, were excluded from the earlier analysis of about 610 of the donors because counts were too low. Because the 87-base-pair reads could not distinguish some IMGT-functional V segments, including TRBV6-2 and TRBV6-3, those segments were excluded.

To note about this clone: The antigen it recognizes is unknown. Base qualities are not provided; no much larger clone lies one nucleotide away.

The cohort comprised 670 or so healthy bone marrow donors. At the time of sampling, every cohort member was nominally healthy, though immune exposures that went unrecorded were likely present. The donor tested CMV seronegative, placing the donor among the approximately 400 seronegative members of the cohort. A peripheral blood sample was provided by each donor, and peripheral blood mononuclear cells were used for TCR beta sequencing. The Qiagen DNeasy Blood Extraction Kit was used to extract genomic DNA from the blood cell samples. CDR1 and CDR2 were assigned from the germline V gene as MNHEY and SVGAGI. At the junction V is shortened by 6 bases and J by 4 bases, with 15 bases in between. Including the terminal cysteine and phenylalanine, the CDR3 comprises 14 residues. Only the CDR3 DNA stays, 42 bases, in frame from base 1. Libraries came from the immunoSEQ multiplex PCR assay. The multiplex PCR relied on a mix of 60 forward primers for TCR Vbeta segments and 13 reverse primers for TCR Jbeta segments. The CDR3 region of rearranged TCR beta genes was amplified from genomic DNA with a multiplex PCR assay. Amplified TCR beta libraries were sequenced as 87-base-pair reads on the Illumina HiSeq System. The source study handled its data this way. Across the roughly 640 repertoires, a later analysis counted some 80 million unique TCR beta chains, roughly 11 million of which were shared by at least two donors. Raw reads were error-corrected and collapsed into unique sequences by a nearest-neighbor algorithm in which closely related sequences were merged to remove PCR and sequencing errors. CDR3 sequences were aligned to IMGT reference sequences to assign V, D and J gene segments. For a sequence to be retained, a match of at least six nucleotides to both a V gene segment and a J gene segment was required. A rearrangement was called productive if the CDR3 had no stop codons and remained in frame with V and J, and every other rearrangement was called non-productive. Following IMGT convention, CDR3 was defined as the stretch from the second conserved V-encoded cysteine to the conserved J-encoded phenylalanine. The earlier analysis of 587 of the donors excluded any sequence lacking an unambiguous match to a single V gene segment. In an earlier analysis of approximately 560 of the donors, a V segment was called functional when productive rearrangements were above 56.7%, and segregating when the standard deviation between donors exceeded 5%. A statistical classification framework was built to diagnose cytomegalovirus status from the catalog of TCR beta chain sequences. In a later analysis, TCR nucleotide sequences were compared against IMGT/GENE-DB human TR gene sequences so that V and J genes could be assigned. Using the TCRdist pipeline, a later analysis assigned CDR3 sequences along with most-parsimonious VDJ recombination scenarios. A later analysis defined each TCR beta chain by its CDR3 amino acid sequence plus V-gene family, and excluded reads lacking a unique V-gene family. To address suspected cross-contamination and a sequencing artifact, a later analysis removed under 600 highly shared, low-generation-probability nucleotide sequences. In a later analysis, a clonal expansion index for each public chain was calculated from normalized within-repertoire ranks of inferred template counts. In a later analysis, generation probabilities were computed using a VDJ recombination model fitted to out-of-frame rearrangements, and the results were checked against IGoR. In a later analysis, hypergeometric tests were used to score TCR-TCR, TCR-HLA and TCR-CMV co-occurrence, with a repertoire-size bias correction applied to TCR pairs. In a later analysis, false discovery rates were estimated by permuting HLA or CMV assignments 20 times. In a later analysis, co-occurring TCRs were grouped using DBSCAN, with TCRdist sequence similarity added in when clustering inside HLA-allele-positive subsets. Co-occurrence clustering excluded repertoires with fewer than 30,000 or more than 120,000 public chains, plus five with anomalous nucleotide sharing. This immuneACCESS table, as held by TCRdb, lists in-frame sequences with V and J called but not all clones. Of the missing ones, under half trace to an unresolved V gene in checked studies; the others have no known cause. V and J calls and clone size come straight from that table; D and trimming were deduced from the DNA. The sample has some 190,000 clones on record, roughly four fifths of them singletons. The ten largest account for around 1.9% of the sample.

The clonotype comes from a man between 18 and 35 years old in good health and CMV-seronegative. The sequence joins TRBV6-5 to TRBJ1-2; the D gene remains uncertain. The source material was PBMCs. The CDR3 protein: CASSWRTYSYGYTF. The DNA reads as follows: TGTGCCAGCAGCTGGAGGACCTATAGCTATGGCTACACCTTC.